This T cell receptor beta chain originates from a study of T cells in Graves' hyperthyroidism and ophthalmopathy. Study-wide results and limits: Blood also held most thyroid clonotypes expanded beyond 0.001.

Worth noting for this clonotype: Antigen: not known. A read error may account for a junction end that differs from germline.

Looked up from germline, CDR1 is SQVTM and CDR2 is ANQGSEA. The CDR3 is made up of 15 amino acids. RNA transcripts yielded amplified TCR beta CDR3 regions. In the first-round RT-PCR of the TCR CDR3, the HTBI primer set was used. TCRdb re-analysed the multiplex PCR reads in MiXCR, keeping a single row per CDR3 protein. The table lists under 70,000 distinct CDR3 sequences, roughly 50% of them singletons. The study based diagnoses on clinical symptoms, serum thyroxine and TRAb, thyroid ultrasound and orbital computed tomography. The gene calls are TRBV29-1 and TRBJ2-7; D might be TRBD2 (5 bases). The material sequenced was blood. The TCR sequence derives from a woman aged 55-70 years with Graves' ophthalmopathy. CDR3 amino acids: CGVEDALTESGEQYF. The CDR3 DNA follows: TGCGGCGTTGAAGATGCCCTCACAGAGTCGGGAGAGCAGTACTTC.